The next 2 T cell receptor beta chains were all read from a single sample in a study of neurological immune-mediated disorders (dated by TCRdb to the late 2010s). The library relied on 5' RACE. For sequencing, an Illumina HiSeq 2500 was employed. In-frame beta chains were kept once TCRdb had trimmed the public reads at Q25 with fastp and called clones with MiXCR. Every entry covers one CDR3 protein and lists the most common genes and DNA from its rows. Counted in this sample were about 35,000 distinct CDR3 sequences; 3.5% to 4% of them appeared once. The ten largest clones capture around 2% of the sample. Material for sequencing was PBMCs. The receptors were gathered from a young man with multiple sclerosis.

The table lists this clonotype with many counts. V usage is TRBV20-1 and J usage is TRBJ1-5; D is uncertain. The germline V and J ends were trimmed by 3 bases and 0 bases, with 3 bases remaining between them. This CDR3 is 12 amino acids long. Germline V CDR1 and CDR2: DFQATT, SNEGSKA (reference sequence). CDR3: CSARNSNQPQHF. CDR3 DNA: TGCAGTGCTAGGAATAGCAATCAGCCCCAGCATTTT.

Ten or more counts support this clonotype. The genes are TRBV6-1 and TRBJ2-3; D not resolved. The V gene lost 5 bases and the J gene lost 3 bases, with 12 bases spanning the gap. CDR3 length equals 14 residues. Germline V gene lookup returns CDR1 MNHNS and CDR2 SASEGT. The CDR3 loop is CASSSRKRTDTQYF. CDR3 DNA: TGTGCCAGCAGTTCAAGAAAGAGGACAGATACGCAGTATTTT.